The present entry profiles one T cell receptor beta chain with its context. The antigen is not known. This record belongs to a study of CD4 T cells in relation to SARS-CoV-2 and coronaviruses. Produced via immunoSEQ multiplex PCR; TCRdb's table is partial and in-frame only. The repertoire holds 37,000 or so clones, with roughly 88% as singletons. Study conclusions and caveats: Crossreactivity was assessed only for spike protein, not other viral proteins.

The sample comprised memory CD4+ T cells from PBMCs. The receptor was derived from an adult with COVID-19.

In DNA form, the CDR3 reads TGTGCCATCAAAGGGGAGAATCTACGTGGCTACACCTTC. Translating it yields CAIKGENLRGYTF. This chain connects TRBV6-6 to TRBJ1-2; D might be TRBD1 (5 bases). The CDR3 contains 13 residues. CDR1 and CDR2 (germline): MNHNY, SVGAGI (reference sequence). The V gene lost 10 bases and the J gene lost 7 bases, with 19 bases spanning the gap.